The rows below give T cell receptor beta chains drawn from one sample of a study of cytomegalovirus exposure and HLA in healthy donors. Profiling relied on immunoSEQ multiplex PCR, and the TCRdb table lists in-frame clones only, not all of them. The table has 100,000 to 150,000 clones, about four fifths seen once. The specimen sequenced was PBMCs. The receptors stem from a middle-aged woman in good health and CMV-seropositive. CDR3s include the opening cysteine and the closing phenylalanine or tryptophan.

j_call v_call cdr3_aa
TRBJ2-5 TRBV7-8 CASSTRQGRETQYF
TRBJ2-1 TRBV29-1 CSFRGGAYNEQFF
TRBJ1-5 TRBV6-1 CASSEGTPYQPQHF
TRBJ2-7 TRBV11-2 CASSLWQGAYEQYF
TRBJ2-3 TRBV5-4 CASSPPPPGGADTQYF
TRBJ2-7 TRBV15 CATSRDLVGLAGVRYEQYF
TRBJ2-1 TRBV14 CASSQGYYNEQFF
TRBJ1-5 TRBV15 CATSRVQSNQPQHF
TRBJ2-5 TRBV15 CATSRGGAGAETQYF
TRBJ2-1 TRBV5-6 CASSLLLAGNEQFF